A selection of T cell receptor beta chains follows, all from one sample in a study of graft-versus-host responses after intestinal transplantation. These receptors' targets are unknown. Sequencing used immunoSEQ multiplex PCR; TCRdb keeps in-frame clones, though not all of them. Seen here are over 85,000 clones, 90% to 95% observed once, and the top ten hold 0.4% to 0.6%. Sequences were derived from unstimulated CD8+ T cells sorted from spleen or lymph node cells, sampled before intestinal transplant. The receptors shown here come from a human donor who received an intestinal transplant. Each CDR3 is given with its conserved first and last residue. Fields, in order: V gene, clone size, J gene, D gene, CDR3 DNA, CDR3 protein. D genes are given only for firm matches. Size is stated for part of the rows, as once, few or many counts, or as a class when the clone is expanded.

v_gene: TRBV11-3; abundance: .; j_gene: TRBJ2-5; d_gene: .; CDR3nt: TGTGCCAGCACAAGATCACAGGGAGGGCAAGAGACCCAGTACTTC; CDR3aa: CASTRSQGGQETQYF
v_gene: TRBV9; abundance: once; j_gene: TRBJ2-2; d_gene: .; CDR3nt: TGTGCCAGCAGCGGGGGAGACAACACCGGGGAGCTGTTTTTT; CDR3aa: CASSGGDNTGELFF
v_gene: TRBV13; abundance: .; j_gene: TRBJ2-1; d_gene: TRBD1; CDR3nt: TGTGCCAGCAGCTCCCCCCGGGACAGCGCCTACAATGAGCAGTTCTTC; CDR3aa: CASSSPRDSAYNEQFF
v_gene: TRBV6-5; abundance: .; j_gene: TRBJ2-7; d_gene: TRBD1; CDR3nt: TGTGCCAGCGGACAGGTCCACGAGCAGTACTTC; CDR3aa: CASGQVHEQYF
v_gene: TRBV4-1; abundance: few; j_gene: TRBJ1-2; d_gene: .; CDR3nt: TGCGCCAGCAGCGAAGCACCCGGACAGCACTATGGCTACACCTTC; CDR3aa: CASSEAPGQHYGYTF
v_gene: TRBV10-1; abundance: few; j_gene: TRBJ2-7; d_gene: TRBD1; CDR3nt: TGCGCCAGCAGGGGGACAGGGCCCTACGAGCAGTACTTC; CDR3aa: CASRGTGPYEQYF
v_gene: TRBV9; abundance: .; j_gene: TRBJ1-5; d_gene: TRBD1; CDR3nt: TGTGCCAGCAGCGCGGGGACAGGAAACAATCAGCCCCAGCATTTT; CDR3aa: CASSAGTGNNQPQHF
v_gene: TRBV4-1; abundance: .; j_gene: TRBJ2-3; d_gene: TRBD1; CDR3nt: TGCGCCAGCAGCCAAGCCACAGGGGGAGATACGCAGTATTTT; CDR3aa: CASSQATGGDTQYF
v_gene: TRBV13; abundance: .; j_gene: TRBJ1-3; d_gene: .; CDR3nt: TGTGCCAGCAGCCCAAGAAACGCCGGGACACCGTACTCTGGAAACACCATATATTTT; CDR3aa: CASSPRNAGTPYSGNTIYF
v_gene: TRBV19; abundance: .; j_gene: TRBJ1-4; d_gene: .; CDR3nt: TGTGCCAGTGCTAGTAAGGCTGACGAAAAACTGTTTTTT; CDR3aa: CASASKADEKLFF
v_gene: TRBV2; abundance: .; j_gene: TRBJ1-5; d_gene: .; CDR3nt: TGTGCCAGCAGTGAAGTGGTAGGTGAGGGACATTTT; CDR3aa: CASSEVVGEGHF
v_gene: TRBV4-2; abundance: .; j_gene: TRBJ2-2; d_gene: TRBD2; CDR3nt: TGTGCCAGCATCGGACTAGCGGGCACAGCGAACACCGGGGAGCTGTTTTTT; CDR3aa: CASIGLAGTANTGELFF
v_gene: TRBV19; abundance: .; j_gene: TRBJ1-5; d_gene: .; CDR3nt: TGTGCCAGTAATCCGGGTGGTGGAAGCAATCAGCCCCAGCATTTT; CDR3aa: CASNPGGGSNQPQHF
v_gene: TRBV6-1; abundance: once; j_gene: TRBJ2-2; d_gene: .; CDR3nt: TGTGCCAGCAGTGAAGATCTCATGGGAGGTTTCACCGGGGAGCTGTTTTTT; CDR3aa: CASSEDLMGGFTGELFF
v_gene: TRBV4-2; abundance: .; j_gene: TRBJ2-7; d_gene: .; CDR3nt: TGTGCCAGCAGCCAAGATCTGAGCGGAGGAGGCTACGAGCAGTACTTC; CDR3aa: CASSQDLSGGGYEQYF
v_gene: TRBV19; abundance: .; j_gene: TRBJ2-1; d_gene: TRBD2; CDR3nt: TGTGCCAGTAGTATAAGCGGGAGCTCCTACAATGAGCAGTTCTTC; CDR3aa: CASSISGSSYNEQFF
v_gene: TRBV19; abundance: .; j_gene: TRBJ1-2; d_gene: .; CDR3nt: TGTGCCAGTAGCCTTATGGGCGGCTACACCTTC; CDR3aa: CASSLMGGYTF
v_gene: TRBV29-1; abundance: .; j_gene: TRBJ1-1; d_gene: .; CDR3nt: TGCAGCGTTCGTAGGGGGGGACGGGCTTTCTTT; CDR3aa: CSVRRGGRAFF
v_gene: TRBV6-5; abundance: .; j_gene: TRBJ1-1; d_gene: TRBD1; CDR3nt: TGTGCCAGCAGTTCCATGACAGGGGGCGAGTTTGCTTTCTTT; CDR3aa: CASSSMTGGEFAFF
v_gene: TRBV6-1; abundance: .; j_gene: TRBJ1-1; d_gene: .; CDR3nt: TGTGCCAGCAGTGAGGGCCCTCGGACTGAAGCTTTCTTT; CDR3aa: CASSEGPRTEAFF
v_gene: TRBV7-7; abundance: .; j_gene: TRBJ1-5; d_gene: .; CDR3nt: TGTGCCAGCAGCCCTGGACTCAGTCAGCCCCAGCATTTT; CDR3aa: CASSPGLSQPQHF
v_gene: TRBV10-2; abundance: .; j_gene: TRBJ2-7; d_gene: .; CDR3nt: TGCGCCAGCAGTAGCGGCAGCGCCTACGAGCAGTACTTC; CDR3aa: CASSSGSAYEQYF
v_gene: TRBV19; abundance: .; j_gene: TRBJ2-7; d_gene: .; CDR3nt: TGTGCCAGTAGTATAGGGCTCGGGTACGAGCAGTACTTC; CDR3aa: CASSIGLGYEQYF
v_gene: TRBV5-4; abundance: .; j_gene: TRBJ2-5; d_gene: .; CDR3nt: TGTGCCAGCAGCTTGGTGGAGGGAGCGTTGGAGACCCAGTACTTC; CDR3aa: CASSLVEGALETQYF
v_gene: TRBV29-1; abundance: .; j_gene: TRBJ2-7; d_gene: .; CDR3nt: TGCAGCGTTGAAGAAAAATCAGGGGACGAGCAGTACTTC; CDR3aa: CSVEEKSGDEQYF
v_gene: TRBV11-2; abundance: .; j_gene: TRBJ2-7; d_gene: TRBD2; CDR3nt: TGTGCCAGCAGCTTAGCTAGCGGGAGGGCCTACGAGCAGTACTTC; CDR3aa: CASSLASGRAYEQYF
v_gene: TRBV28; abundance: .; j_gene: TRBJ2-3; d_gene: TRBD2; CDR3nt: TGTGCCAGCAACCGGGAGGGCCTGACAGATACGCAGTATTTT; CDR3aa: CASNREGLTDTQYF